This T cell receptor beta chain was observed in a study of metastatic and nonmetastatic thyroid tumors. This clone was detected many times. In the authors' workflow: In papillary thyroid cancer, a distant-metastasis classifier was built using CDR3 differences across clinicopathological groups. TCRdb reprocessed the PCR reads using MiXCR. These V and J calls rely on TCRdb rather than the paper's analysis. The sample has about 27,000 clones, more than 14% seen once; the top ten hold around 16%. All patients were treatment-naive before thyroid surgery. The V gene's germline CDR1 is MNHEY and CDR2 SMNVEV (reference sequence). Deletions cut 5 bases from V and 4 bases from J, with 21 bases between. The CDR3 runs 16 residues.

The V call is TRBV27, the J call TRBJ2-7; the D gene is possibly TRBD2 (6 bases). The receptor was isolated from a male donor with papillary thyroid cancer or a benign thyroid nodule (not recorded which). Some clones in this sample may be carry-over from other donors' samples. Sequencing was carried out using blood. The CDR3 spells CASSLAGPLKGYEQYF. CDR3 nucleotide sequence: TGTGCCAGCAGTCTTGCGGGACCCCTTAAAGGTTACGAGCAGTACTTC.